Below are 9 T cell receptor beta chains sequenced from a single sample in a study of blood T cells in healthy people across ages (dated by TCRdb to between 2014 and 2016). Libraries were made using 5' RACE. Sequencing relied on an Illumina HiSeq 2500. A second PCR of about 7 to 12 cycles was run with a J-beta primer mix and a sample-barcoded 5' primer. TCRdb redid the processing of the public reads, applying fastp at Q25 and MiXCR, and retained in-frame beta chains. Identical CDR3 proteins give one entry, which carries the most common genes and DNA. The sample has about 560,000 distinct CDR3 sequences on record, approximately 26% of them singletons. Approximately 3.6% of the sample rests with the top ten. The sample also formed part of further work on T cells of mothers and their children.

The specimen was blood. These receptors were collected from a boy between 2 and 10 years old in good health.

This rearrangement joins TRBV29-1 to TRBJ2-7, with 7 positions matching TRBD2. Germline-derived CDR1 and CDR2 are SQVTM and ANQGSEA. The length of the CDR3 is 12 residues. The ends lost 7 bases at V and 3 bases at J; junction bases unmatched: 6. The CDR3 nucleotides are TGCAGCGCCACGGGGGGAGACTACGAGCAGTACTTC. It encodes CSATGGDYEQYF.

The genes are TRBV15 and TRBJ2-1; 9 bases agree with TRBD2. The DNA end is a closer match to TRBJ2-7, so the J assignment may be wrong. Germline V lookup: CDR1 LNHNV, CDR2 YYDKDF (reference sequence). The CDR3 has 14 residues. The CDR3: CATSKTSGVYEQYF. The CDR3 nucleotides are TGTGCCACCAGCAAGACTAGCGGAGTCTACGAGCAGTACTTC.

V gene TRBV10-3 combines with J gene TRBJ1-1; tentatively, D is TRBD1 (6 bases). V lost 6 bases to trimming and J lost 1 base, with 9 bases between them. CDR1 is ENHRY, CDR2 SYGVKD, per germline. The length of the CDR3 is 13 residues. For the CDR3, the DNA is TGTGCCATCAGGGCGGGGGCGAACACTGAAGCTTTCTTT. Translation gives CAIRAGANTEAFF.

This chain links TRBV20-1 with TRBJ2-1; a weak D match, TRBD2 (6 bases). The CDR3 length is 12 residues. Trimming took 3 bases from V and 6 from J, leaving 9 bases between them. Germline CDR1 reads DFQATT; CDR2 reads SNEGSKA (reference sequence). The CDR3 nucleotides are TGCAGTGCTAGTCCGGGGGTCAATGAGCAGTTCTTC. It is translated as CSASPGVNEQFF.

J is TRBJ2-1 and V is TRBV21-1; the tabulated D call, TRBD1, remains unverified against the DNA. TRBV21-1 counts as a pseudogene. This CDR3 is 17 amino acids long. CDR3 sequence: CASSKEERDISYNEQFF. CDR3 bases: TGTGCCAGCAGCAAAGAGGAGCGGGACATCTCCTACAATGAGCAGTTCTTC.

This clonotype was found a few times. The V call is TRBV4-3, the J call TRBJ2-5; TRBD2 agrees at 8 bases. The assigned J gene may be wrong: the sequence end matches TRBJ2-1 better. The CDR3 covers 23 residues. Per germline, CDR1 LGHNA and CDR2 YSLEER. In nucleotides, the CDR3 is TGCGCCAGCAGCCAAGAAGGCCACCAGGGACTAGTGTTAATGCTGGGGTTCGGCGATGAGCAGTTCTTC. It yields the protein CASSQEGHQGLVLMLGFGDEQFF.

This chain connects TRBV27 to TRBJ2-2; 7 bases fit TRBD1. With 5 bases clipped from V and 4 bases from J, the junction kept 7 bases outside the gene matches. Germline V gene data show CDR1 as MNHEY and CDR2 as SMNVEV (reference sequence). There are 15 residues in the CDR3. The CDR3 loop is CASSGQTGPTGELFF. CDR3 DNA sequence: TGTGCCAGCAGTGGTCAGACAGGGCCCACCGGGGAGCTGTTTTTT.

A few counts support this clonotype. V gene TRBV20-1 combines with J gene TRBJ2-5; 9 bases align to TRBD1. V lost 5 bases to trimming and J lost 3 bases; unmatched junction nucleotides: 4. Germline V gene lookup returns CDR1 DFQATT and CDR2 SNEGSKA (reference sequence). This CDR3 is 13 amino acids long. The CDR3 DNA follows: TGCAGTGCTTACAGGGGGCGGGAAGAGACCCAGTACTTC. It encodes CSAYRGREETQYF.

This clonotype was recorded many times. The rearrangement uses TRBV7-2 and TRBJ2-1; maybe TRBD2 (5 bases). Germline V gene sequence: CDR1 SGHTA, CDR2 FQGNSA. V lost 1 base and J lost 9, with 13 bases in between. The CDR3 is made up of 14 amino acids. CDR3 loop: CASSLGAASGEQFF. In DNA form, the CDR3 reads TGTGCCAGCAGCTTAGGAGCGGCTAGTGGTGAGCAGTTCTTC.